This T cell receptor (beta chain) was sequenced for a study of regulatory T cells in long-lasting Graves disease. Assembly of TCR beta libraries relied on iRepertoire HTBI primers together with Arm-PCR of CDR3 regions. Original data processing: Samples collectively showed 62 TRBV and 14 TRBJ segments. In TCRdb, the multiplex PCR reads were re-called with MiXCR into one record per CDR3 protein. The V and J calls and clone size are TCRdb's, not the authors'. The data contain around 450,000 distinct CDR3 sequences, roughly 21% of them singletons. Notes on the study in general: Compared with new cases, persistent Graves' patients showed reduced TCR diversity. Patients with persistent disease shared 2,741 public clonotypes, outpacing the roughly 1,000 shared by new patients. TRBV28, TRBJ1-2 and TRBJ2-5 were favored in persistent disease.

This clonotype has a handful of counts. Antigen: not known. This CDR3 spans 14 amino acids. V gave up 4 bases and J gave up 3 bases; unmatched junction bases: 5. Germline V gene lookup returns CDR1 MGHRA and CDR2 YSYEKL. Time point: persistent/refractory GD, antithyroid drugs over 5 years with positive TRAb. TCR sequences were obtained from RNA taken from PBMCs. The chain uses TRBV4-1 and TRBJ1-1; TRBD1 agrees at 7 bases. The receptor was isolated from a female donor with Graves disease. Sequenced here: peripheral blood mononuclear cells (PBMCs), sampled when the disease was refractory, from a patient treated with antithyroid drugs. The CDR3 reads CASSRRGTDTEAFF. CDR3 bases: TGCGCCAGCAGCCGACGGGGGACAGACACTGAAGCTTTCTTT.